This T cell receptor beta chain was captured in a study of CD8 T cells in ankylosing spondylitis. Broader study findings: Past studies reported some motif variants in reactive arthritis synovial fluid and blood. Ankylosing spondylitis blood appeared to be characterized by a TCR beta motif of 7 to 9 highly homologous variants. Significantly higher representation of disease-linked clones was reported for matched ankylosing spondylitis synovial fluid.

Researchers built TCR beta libraries using quantitative 5'-RACE with molecular barcodes. TCRdb recomputed calls from the 5' RACE reads with MiXCR, one row per CDR3 protein. The table includes around 130,000 distinct CDR3 sequences, about 6.4% detected once. This clonotype was seen ten or more times. No antigen is known for it. CDR3 length: 15 residues. J was trimmed by 6 bases and V by 2 bases; bases with no gene match: 13. CDR1 DFQATT and CDR2 SNEGSKA come from the germline V gene (reference sequence). The sequence was obtained from a male donor with ankylosing spondylitis or in good health (not recorded which). What was sequenced was blood, either unsorted or a sorted T cell fraction (not recorded which). The rearrangement links TRBV20-1 to TRBJ2-7; 7 bases line up with TRBD1. CDR3 nucleotide sequence: TGCAGTGCTAGATCCACCCCGGGACAGCCAGGCGAGCAGTACTTC. Translated, it gives CSARSTPGQPGEQYF.